This note documents a single T cell receptor beta chain sequence. This specimen belongs to a study of cytomegalovirus exposure and HLA in healthy donors. PCR employed 60 Vbeta and 13 Jbeta primers. Using immunoSEQ multiplex PCR, the repertoire was profiled, and TCRdb retains in-frame clones only, with some absent. Its table lists 40,000 to 45,000 clones. This CDR3 comprises 16 residues. The V gene lost 0 bases and the J gene lost 0 bases, with 10 bases spanning the gap. Looked up from germline, CDR1 is SGHDT and CDR2 is YYEEEE. The source is a man aged 30 to 45 in good health and CMV-seronegative. Sequencing was done on a sample of PBMCs. V and J are TRBV5-6 and TRBJ2-1; a possible D gene is TRBD2 (5 bases). The CDR3 here is CASSLVASPSYNEQFF. As DNA, the CDR3 is TGTGCCAGCAGCTTGGTGGCTAGCCCCTCCTACAATGAGCAGTTCTTC.